Listed here are 19 T cell receptor beta chains from one sample, sequenced in a study of identical twins. TCRdb itself ran the 5' RACE reads through MiXCR, one entry per CDR3 protein. This sample has 400,000 to 500,000 distinct CDR3 sequences; approximately 17% occur once, and the top ten carry 10% to 15%. The sequencing sample was made of naive T cells sorted from blood. These receptors were taken from a man in his forties or fifties in good health.

The V and J genes are TRBV7-2 and TRBJ2-7, with 8 bases that match TRBD1. The ends lost 4 bases at V and 3 bases at J; junction bases unmatched: 14. Germline V gene sequence: CDR1 SGHTA, CDR2 FQGNSA. The CDR3 totals 17 residues. This chain's CDR3 is CASSSGQGRPTGYEQYF. CDR3 DNA: TGTGCCAGCAGCTCCGGACAGGGCCGTCCTACGGGCTACGAGCAGTACTTC.

This clonotype was seen many times. The V call is TRBV15, the J call TRBJ2-3; D is unclear. Germline V gene sequence: CDR1 LNHNV, CDR2 YYDKDF (reference sequence). The CDR3 is made up of 13 amino acids. V lost 8 bases and J 7 bases, leaving 16 bases between the germline ends. CDR3 loop: CATRLGSGNTQYF. DNA of the CDR3: TGTGCCACCCGCTTAGGCTCGGGCAATACGCAGTATTTT.

The chain joins TRBV7-2 to TRBJ2-1; 12 nucleotides line up with TRBD2. The CDR3 consists of 17 residues. V shed 5 bases and J 6 bases; nucleotides not matched to a gene: 11. Per the germline V gene, CDR1 is SGHTA and CDR2 is FQGNSA. CDR3 in DNA: TGTGCCAGCAGCCGACAACCTCCGGGACTAGCGGGCAATGAGCAGTTCTTC. Translation gives CASSRQPPGLAGNEQFF.

This clonotype was seen many times. The chain joins TRBV4-1 to TRBJ2-1; 9 bases fit TRBD1. Germline V gene lookup returns CDR1 MGHRA and CDR2 YSYEKL. V shed 0 bases and J 3 bases; nucleotides not matched to a gene: 3. This CDR3 has 16 residues. This CDR3 reads CASSQEVTGGYNEQFF. As DNA, the CDR3 is TGCGCCAGCAGCCAAGAGGTGACAGGGGGCTACAATGAGCAGTTCTTC.

This rearrangement joins TRBV7-9 to TRBJ1-1; D remains ambiguous. Trimming left V 5 bases short and J 3 bases short, with 16 bases between. The CDR3 extends over 15 amino acids. The germline CDR1 and CDR2 sequences are SEHNR and FQNEAQ (reference sequence). CDR3 in DNA: TGTGCCAGCAGCAGAGGGCCACCTTGGGACACTGAAGCTTTCTTT. Protein: CASSRGPPWDTEAFF.

This clonotype was detected only a few times. J is TRBJ2-7 and V is TRBV5-1, with D perhaps TRBD2 (6 bases). Trimming shortened V by 0 bases and J by 6 bases, and 13 bases separated the two germline ends. Germline loops: CDR1 SGHRS, CDR2 YFSETQ. This CDR3 has 14 residues. The CDR3 loop is CASSLEVGSGEQYF. The CDR3 coding sequence is TGCGCCAGCAGCTTGGAAGTAGGTAGCGGCGAGCAGTACTTC.

V and J are TRBV7-9 and TRBJ1-2, with a possible D match to TRBD1 (5 bases). This CDR3 has 15 residues. CDR1 is SEHNR and CDR2 is FQNEAQ in the germline V gene (reference sequence). The V gene lost 5 bases and the J gene lost 8 bases, with 21 bases spanning the gap. The CDR3, as DNA: TGTGCCAGCAGCCCCAACCTGGGGGGAATCGAAGGCTACACCTTC. Protein: CASSPNLGGIEGYTF. Variable domain in full (rest from reference TRBV7-9 and TRBJ1-2): DTGVSQNPRHKITKRGQNVTFRCDPISEHNRLYWYRQTLGQGPEFLTYFQNEAQLEKSRLLSDRFSAERPKGSFSTLEIQRTEQGDSAMYLCASSPNLGGIEGYTFGSGTRLTVV.

The rearrangement links TRBV4-1 to TRBJ2-7, with 12 bases matching TRBD2. Per the germline V gene, CDR1 is MGHRA and CDR2 is YSYEKL. Losses at the gene ends were 4 bases for V and 4 bases for J; bases not matched to a gene: 8. The CDR3 contains 16 residues. The CDR3 sequence is CASSRSFGLAGYEQYF. For the CDR3, the DNA is TGCGCCAGCAGCCGTTCTTTTGGACTAGCGGGATACGAGCAGTACTTC.

This clonotype appeared a few times. The rearrangement links TRBV3-1 to TRBJ1-4, with 7 bases matching TRBD1. Germline trimming cut 3 bases from V and 6 bases from J; bases unmatched to any gene: 7. Per the germline V gene, CDR1 is LGHDT and CDR2 is YNNKEL (reference sequence). This CDR3 comprises 15 residues. DNA of the CDR3: TGTGCCAGCAGCCAGCCGGGACAGAGAGATGAAAAACTGTTTTTT. Translated, it gives CASSQPGQRDEKLFF. The full variable domain, rest sourced from reference TRBV3-1 and TRBJ1-4, is DTAVSQTPKYLVTQMGNDKSIKCEQNLGHDTMYWYKQDSKKFLKIMFSYNNKELIINETVPNRFSPKSPDKAHLNLHINSLELGDSAVYFCASSQPGQRDEKLFFGSGTQLSVL.

The sample holds many counts of this clonotype. CDR3 DNA sequence: TGTGCCAGCAGTTTAGGGGGCAGGCTAGGAGATACGCAGTATTTT. Protein product: CASSLGGRLGDTQYF. The chain has TRBV12-3 or TRBV12-4 and TRBJ2-3, with D tentatively TRBD1 (5 bases). This CDR3 contains 15 residues. Trimming removed 1 base at V and 5 bases at J, with 13 bases between.

The chain uses TRBV6-1 and TRBJ1-1; 7 nucleotides agree with TRBD1. The CDR3 sequence is 13 residues long. V lost 4 bases and J lost 7; bases outside the gene matches: 6. Germline V gives CDR1 MNHNS, CDR2 SASEGT. The CDR3 protein is CASSASGTVEAFF. CDR3 bases: TGTGCCAGCAGTGCCTCCGGGACAGTTGAAGCTTTCTTT.

The gene calls are TRBV10-3 and TRBJ2-1, with D unclear. The V gene lost 6 bases and the J gene lost 1 base, with 13 bases spanning the gap. This CDR3 spans 15 amino acids. Germline CDR1 and CDR2: ENHRY and SYGVKD. CDR3 in DNA: TGTGCCATCAGAAATCGAGATTCTTCCTACAATGAGCAGTTCTTC. It encodes CAIRNRDSSYNEQFF.

Ten or more counts support this clonotype. V usage is TRBV5-5 and J usage is TRBJ2-6; D might be TRBD2 (6 bases). Germline V gene sequence: CDR1 SGHKS, CDR2 YYEKEE (reference sequence). The CDR3 sequence is 16 residues long. Trimming cost V 3 bases and J 3 bases, with 13 bases left between them. The chain's CDR3 is CASSSLGGDGANVLTF. In nucleotides, the CDR3 is TGTGCCAGCAGCTCCCTCGGAGGGGATGGGGCCAACGTCCTGACTTTC.

V and J are TRBV18 and TRBJ2-7, with a possible D match to TRBD2 (5 bases). The CDR3 length is 11 residues. Germline CDR1 KGHSH, CDR2 LQKENI. Trimming shortened V by 2 bases and J by 6 bases, and 5 bases separated the two germline ends. This CDR3 reads CASSPSGEQYF. CDR3 DNA sequence: TGTGCCAGCTCACCAAGCGGCGAGCAGTACTTC.

Regarding this clonotype: This could be a read error, since a much larger clone is one nucleotide away. V usage is TRBV28 and J usage is TRBJ2-3; D remains unclear. The CDR3 runs 11 residues. The V end lost 6 bases, the J end lost 8 bases, and 9 bases lay between the germline ends. Germline CDR1 reads MDHEN; CDR2 reads SYDVKM. The CDR3 protein is CASSQTRTQYF. The CDR3 DNA reads as TGTGCCAGCAGCCAGACGCGTACGCAGTATTTT.

This chain joins TRBV15 and TRBJ1-2; D call uncertain. The ends were cut back, 8 bases at V and 3 bases at J, with 22 bases in the middle. In germline, CDR1 is LNHNV, CDR2 YYDKDF (reference sequence). The CDR3 is made up of 16 amino acids. Here the CDR3 reads CATATRDQVTYYGYTF. CDR3 nucleotide sequence: TGTGCCACCGCGACCCGAGATCAAGTGACCTACTATGGCTACACCTTC. Based on the CDR3 plus reference TRBV15 and TRBJ1-2, the full variable domain is DAMVIQNPRYQVTQFGKPVTLSCSQTLNHNVMYWYQQKSSQAPKLLFHYYDKDFNNEADTPDNFQSRRPNTSFCFLDIRSPGLGDTAMYLCATATRDQVTYYGYTFGSGTRLTVV.

The chain recombines TRBV10-2 with TRBJ2-2, with a tentative D call TRBD1 (6 bases). The V and J ends lost 5 bases and 0 bases respectively, with 13 bases between them. The CDR3 sequence is 16 residues long. The V gene's germline CDR1 is WSHSY and CDR2 SAAADI. CDR3 sequence: CASSPGTLANTGELFF. The DNA for the CDR3 is TGCGCCAGCAGTCCAGGGACACTAGCGAACACCGGGGAGCTGTTTTTT.

The table lists this clonotype with a few counts. The V gene is TRBV24-1, the J gene TRBJ2-5; 8 positions match TRBD1. The CDR3 length is 15 residues. Germline V CDR1 and CDR2: KGHDR, SFDVKD. Germline trimming cut 4 bases from V and 5 bases from J; bases unmatched to any gene: 8. CDR3 nucleotide sequence: TGTGCCACCAGTGACACCTCGACAGGGGTCGAGACCCAGTACTTC. Residues: CATSDTSTGVETQYF.

A few counts support this clonotype. This chain joins TRBV20-1 and TRBJ1-5; D unresolved. V lost 4 bases and J lost 0, with 13 bases in between. CDR3 length: 15 residues. Germline CDR1 is DFQATT and CDR2 is SNEGSKA (reference sequence). CDR3 nucleotides: TGCAGTGCTACCCCCACGGGTGGTAGCAATCAGCCCCAGCATTTT. Translation gives CSATPTGGSNQPQHF.